This T cell receptor (beta chain) was profiled in a study of response to subunit inactivated influenza vaccine. Findings of the study overall: It was the authors' suggestion that each seasonal influenza vaccination recruits few new T cells.

TCRdb redid the calling of the RT-PCR reads with MiXCR, one entry per CDR3 protein. The repertoire has roughly 780,000 distinct CDR3 sequences, approximately 17% of them found once; the top ten carry roughly 11%. This clonotype was observed a few times. Its antigen is unidentified. V was clipped by 2 bases and J by 2 bases; unmatched bases: 6. CDR1 MNHEY and CDR2 SVGEGT come from the germline V gene. The length of the CDR3 is 16 residues. The starting material was PBMCs from blood, obtained roughly 5 days after vaccination. This sequence joins TRBV6-2 or TRBV6-3 and TRBJ2-7, with TRBD2 matching 10 bases. The source of this sequence is a middle-aged man who received an inactivated influenza vaccine. The CDR3 loop reads CASSYATSGIPYEQYF. The CDR3 DNA is TGTGCCAGCAGTTACGCCACTAGCGGGATCCCCTACGAGCAGTACTTC.